The source of this TCR beta chain is a study of cytotoxic CD8 clonotypes in ibrutinib-treated CLL. The study's findings and limits: Clonality went higher at ibrutinib response and then dropped back toward baseline at progression. Progressing patients had sampling times that differed from those of sustained-remission patients. Patients showed higher baseline clonality than age-matched healthy donors, and it tracked circulating CD8+ T-cell counts.

This clone was recorded a few times. Its cognate antigen is unknown. This CDR3 is built from 16 residues. V lost 2 bases, J lost 7 bases, and 19 bases lay in between. Germline CDR1 ENHRY, CDR2 SYGVKD. The data were produced by immunoSEQ multiplex PCR, yet TCRdb's version contains in-frame clones alone and is incomplete. Of some 160,000 clones listed, around 84% are singletons. This chain connects TRBV10-3 to TRBJ2-3; tentative D call: TRBD1 (7 bases). The source of this sequence is a human donor with chronic lymphocytic leukemia. The sample was PBMCs, taken after 12 months of ibrutinib treatment. Here the CDR3 DNA reads TGTGCCATCAGTGAGGGACAGGCGATAGGAGGGAATACGCAGTATTTT. It translates to CAISEGQAIGGNTQYF.